The clone carrying this T cell receptor (beta chain) was counted only a few times. What it binds is not known. It was with a sample-barcoded 5' primer and a J-beta primer mix that a second PCR of roughly 6 to 12 cycles was run. Every molecule of cDNA carried a tag from a template-switch adaptor with 12 random nucleotides. TCRdb called the 5' RACE reads again in MiXCR, with one record for every CDR3 protein. The repertoire holds about 750,000 distinct CDR3 sequences, with 53% as singletons. This record comes from a study of blood T cells in healthy people across ages. Study-level points and caveats: Diversity of TCR beta correlated strongly with naive T cell percentage. Greater diversity and more naive CD4+ cells were seen in long-lived donors than in aged donors.

Germline V gene data show CDR1 as SNHLY and CDR2 as FYNNEI. The CDR3 runs 13 residues. V shed 7 bases and J shed 2 bases, with 12 bases lying between them. This receptor was identified in a man older than 75 in good health. Source material: blood. The rearrangement uses TRBV2 and TRBJ2-7; perhaps TRBD2 as D (6 bases). This chain's CDR3 is CASTTGLTYEQYF. As DNA, the CDR3 is TGTGCCAGCACCACCGGACTAACCTACGAGCAGTACTTC. The full variable domain, in which reference TRBV2 and TRBJ2-7 provide the parts outside the CDR3, is EPEVTQTPSHQVTQMGQEVILRCVPISNHLYFYWYRQILGQKVEFLVSFYNNEISEKSEIFDDQFSVERPDGSNFTLKIRSTKLEDSAMYFCASTTGLTYEQYFGPGTRLTVT.